Below are 18 T cell receptor beta chains sequenced from a single sample in a study of graft-versus-host responses after intestinal transplantation. Libraries were prepared by immunoSEQ multiplex PCR; TCRdb keeps only in-frame clonotypes and omits some of them. The sample shows roughly 3,800 clones, over 75% of them seen only once. Time point specified: postoperative day 105 after intestinal transplantation (dayNNNN = postoperative day). Processed graft tissue released its intraepithelial and lamina propria lymphocytes. This material consisted of ileum tissue, taken 105 days after intestinal transplantation. These receptors were obtained from a human patient who received an intestinal transplant, so some T cells may come from the graft donor.

V gene TRBV29-1 combines with J gene TRBJ2-3, with 9 bases identical to TRBD2. The CDR3 consists of 15 residues. Germline assignment: CDR1 SQVTM and CDR2 ANQGSEA. Losses at the gene ends were 2 bases for V and 3 bases for J; bases not matched to a gene: 6. DNA for the CDR3: TGCAGCGTTGAATCTAGCGGGATCGGTACAGATACGCAGTATTTT. This encodes CSVESSGIGTDTQYF.

The CDR3 is CASSPLTELDNYGYTF. The CDR3, as DNA: TGTGCCAGCTCACCACTGACGGAGCTTGATAACTATGGCTACACCTTC. The chain is built from TRBV18 and TRBJ1-2; D is uncertain. The V end lost 1 base, the J end lost 1 base, and 13 bases lay between the germline ends. Germline assignment: CDR1 KGHSH and CDR2 LQKENI. The CDR3 length is 16 residues.

The rearrangement joins TRBV19 to TRBJ2-1; 13 bases map to TRBD2. J lost 4 bases, V lost 6 bases, and 0 bases had no gene match. The CDR3 consists of 14 residues. Germline assignment: CDR1 LNHDA and CDR2 SQIVND (reference sequence). CDR3 residues: CASRTSGRYNEQFF. CDR3 DNA sequence: TGTGCCAGTAGGACTAGCGGGAGGTACAATGAGCAGTTCTTC.

The V and J genes are TRBV11-3 and TRBJ1-2; D is ambiguous. The CDR3 is 15 amino acids. Germline V CDR1 and CDR2: SGHNT, YENEEA. The V end was cut by 1 base, the J end by 2 bases, with 11 bases between. The DNA of the CDR3 is TGTGCCAGCAGCTTAGGAGGAGGGCGGAACTATGGCTACACCTTC. Residues: CASSLGGGRNYGYTF.

The rearrangement links TRBV27 to TRBJ2-7; D is unresolved. The CDR3 is 14 amino acids. CDR1 and CDR2 (germline): MNHEY, SMNVEV (reference sequence). Trimming took off 10 bases at V and 4 bases at J, with 20 bases between the two ends. In DNA, the CDR3 is TGTGCCACCCTATCACAAAGGGCGAGTTACGAGCAGTACTTC. Protein: CATLSQRASYEQYF.

The V and J genes are TRBV5-8 and TRBJ2-7; possible D gene TRBD2, 5 bases. Trimming shortened V by 2 bases and J by 5 bases, and 17 bases separated the two germline ends. Looked up from germline, CDR1 is SGHTS and CDR2 is YDEGEE. The CDR3 sequence is 15 residues long. CDR3 in amino acids: CASSFLSGTFHEQYF. The CDR3 region has the DNA TGTGCCAGCAGCTTCCTATCGGGAACGTTCCACGAGCAGTACTTC.

This clone was detected only once. V is TRBV6-4 and J is TRBJ2-2, with D unresolved. V dropped 5 bases and J dropped 2 bases, with 9 bases sitting between them. CDR3 length equals 14 residues. Germline values: CDR1 MRHNA, CDR2 SNTAGT. In DNA form, the CDR3 reads TGTGCCAGCAGTAACCTACCCAACACCGGGGAGCTGTTTTTT. Its translation: CASSNLPNTGELFF.

This chain links TRBV25-1 with TRBJ2-5; TRBD1 agrees at 11 bases. Per the germline V gene, CDR1 is MGHDK and CDR2 is SYGVNS. The CDR3 runs to 14 residues. V lost 5 bases and J lost 5; bases outside the gene matches: 4. The CDR3 loop is CASSQDRGRETQYF. Written as DNA, the CDR3 is TGTGCCAGCAGTCAGGACAGGGGGCGCGAGACCCAGTACTTC.

CDR3 residues: CASSASDRAYGYTF. The CDR3, as DNA: TGTGCCAGCAGTGCCTCGGACAGGGCCTATGGCTACACCTTC. The V and J genes are TRBV2 and TRBJ1-2; 8 bases fit TRBD1. CDR3 length: 14 residues. CDR1 is SNHLY, CDR2 FYNNEI, per germline. The ends lost 4 bases at V and 4 bases at J; junction bases unmatched: 5.

The chain has TRBV6-6 and TRBJ2-5, with D perhaps matching TRBD1 (6 bases). Germline loops: CDR1 MNHNY, CDR2 SVGAGI (reference sequence). CDR3 length: 13 amino acids. V was clipped by 2 bases and J by 2 bases, with 6 bases between them. The CDR3 region is CASSYRGQETQYF. As DNA, the CDR3 is TGTGCCAGCAGTTACAGGGGGCAAGAGACCCAGTACTTC.

The chain has TRBV9 and TRBJ2-7, with 11 bases fitting TRBD2. The V segment lost 4 bases and the J segment 5 bases; nucleotides outside the gene matches: 14. This CDR3 region has 17 residues. Looked up from germline, CDR1 is SGDLS and CDR2 is YYNGEE. The CDR3 spells CASSRVEISGGADEQYF. The CDR3 nucleotides read TGTGCCAGCAGCCGCGTCGAGATTAGCGGGGGGGCGGACGAGCAGTACTTC.

The rearrangement uses TRBV6-6 and TRBJ2-5; D not certain. V lost 2 bases to trimming and J lost 5 bases, with 3 bases between them. Per the germline V gene, CDR1 is MNHNY and CDR2 is SVGAGI (reference sequence). The CDR3 sequence is 11 residues long. The CDR3 region has the DNA TGTGCCAGCAGTTACAGGGAGACCCAGTACTTC. This codes for CASSYRETQYF.

Here the CDR3 reads CASSAPRLAGASEQYF. The DNA of the CDR3 is TGTGCCAGCAGCGCTCCGCGACTAGCGGGAGCTAGCGAGCAGTACTTC. V and J are TRBV7-8 and TRBJ2-7; 12 bases are shared with TRBD2. Germline V gives CDR1 SGHVS, CDR2 FQNEAQ. V trimming: 5 bases; J trimming: 6 bases; junction bases outside the gene matches: 11. The CDR3 is 16 residues long. Full variable domain (remainder filled in from reference TRBV7-8 and TRBJ2-7): GAGVSQSPRYKVAKRGQDVALRCDPISGHVSLFWYQQALGQGPEFLTYFQNEAQLDKSGLPSDRFFAERPEGSVSTLKIQRTQQEDSAVYLCASSAPRLAGASEQYFGPGTRLTVT.

The V call is TRBV5-6, the J call TRBJ2-7; 7 bases line up with TRBD2. Germline values: CDR1 SGHDT, CDR2 YYEEEE. V shed 1 base and J 0 bases; nucleotides not matched to a gene: 1. There are 14 residues in the CDR3. CDR3 in DNA: TGTGCCAGCAGCTTGTGGGGGGGCTCCTACGAGCAGTACTTC. It yields the protein CASSLWGGSYEQYF.

CDR3 nucleotide sequence: TGTGCCAGTAGTATAGTTTGGGCCTCTGCGAACGGGGAGCTGTTTTTT. This codes for CASSIVWASANGELFF. The chain joins TRBV19 to TRBJ2-2, with D uncertain. With 1 base removed from V and 7 bases from J, the gap between germline ends came to 16 bases. The length of the CDR3 is 16 residues. Germline CDR1 reads LNHDA; CDR2 reads SQIVND (reference sequence).

In its sample, this clone was seen a few times. V usage is TRBV4-1 and J usage is TRBJ2-1; possibly TRBD1 or TRBD2 for D (6 bases each). The V gene lost 1 base and the J gene lost 5 bases, with 15 bases spanning the gap. This CDR3 has 16 amino acids. CDR1 and CDR2 from the germline V gene are MGHRA and YSYEKL. The CDR3 DNA is TGCGCCAGCAGCCAAGTTTATGGGGGGCAGCACAATGAGCAGTTCTTC. It encodes CASSQVYGGQHNEQFF.

The J gene is TRBJ2-7, the V gene TRBV5-1; 7 nucleotides agree with TRBD1. Germline assignment: CDR1 SGHRS and CDR2 YFSETQ. CDR3 length: 16 amino acids. With V trimmed by 1 base and J by 0 bases, 7 bases remained unmatched. Written as DNA, the CDR3 is TGCGCCAGCAGCTTGACTGACAGGGAAAGCTCCTACGAGCAGTACTTC. As protein: CASSLTDRESSYEQYF.

The chain is built from TRBV5-1 and TRBJ2-7, with a possible D match to TRBD1 (6 bases). Between the trimmed V and J ends, which lost 1 base and 8 bases, there was a span of 13 bases. The V gene's germline CDR1 is SGHRS and CDR2 YFSETQ. The CDR3 has 13 amino acids. The chain's CDR3 is CASSLTGFYKQYF. In DNA form, the CDR3 reads TGCGCCAGCAGCTTGACAGGGTTTTACAAGCAGTACTTC.